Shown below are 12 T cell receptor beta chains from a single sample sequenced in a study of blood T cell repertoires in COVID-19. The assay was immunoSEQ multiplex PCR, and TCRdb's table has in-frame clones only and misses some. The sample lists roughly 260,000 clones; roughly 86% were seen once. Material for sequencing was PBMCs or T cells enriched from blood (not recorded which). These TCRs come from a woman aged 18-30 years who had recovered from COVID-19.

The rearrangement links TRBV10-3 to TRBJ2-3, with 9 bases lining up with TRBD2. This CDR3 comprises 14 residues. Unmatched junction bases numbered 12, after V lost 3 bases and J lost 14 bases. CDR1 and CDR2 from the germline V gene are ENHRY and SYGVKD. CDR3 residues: CAISELAGASELYF. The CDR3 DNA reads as TGTGCCATCAGTGAATTAGCGGGGGCCTCCGAACTGTATTTT.

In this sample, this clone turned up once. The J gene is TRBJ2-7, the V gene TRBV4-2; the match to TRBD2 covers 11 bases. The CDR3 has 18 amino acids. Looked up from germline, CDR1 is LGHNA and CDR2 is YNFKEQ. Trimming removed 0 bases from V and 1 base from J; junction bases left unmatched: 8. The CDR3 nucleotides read TGTGCCAGCAGCCAAGATTACGGGACTAGCGGTTCTTCCTACGAGCAGTACTTC. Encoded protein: CASSQDYGTSGSSYEQYF.

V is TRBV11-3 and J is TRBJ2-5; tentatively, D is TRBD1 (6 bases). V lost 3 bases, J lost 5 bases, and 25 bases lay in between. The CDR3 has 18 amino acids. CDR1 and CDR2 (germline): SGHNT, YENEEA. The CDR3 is CASSLYTLPTGSAETQYF. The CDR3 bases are TGTGCCAGCAGCTTGTATACCCTCCCGACAGGATCGGCGGAGACCCAGTACTTC.

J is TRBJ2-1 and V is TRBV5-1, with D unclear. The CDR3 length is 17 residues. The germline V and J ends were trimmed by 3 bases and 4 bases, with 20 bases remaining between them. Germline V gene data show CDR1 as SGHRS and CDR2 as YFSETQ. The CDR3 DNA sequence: TGCGCCAGCAGCTCTCAGGTTGGCTCGTTGGCATACAATGAGCAGTTCTTC. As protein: CASSSQVGSLAYNEQFF.

CDR3 in DNA: TGTGCCAGCTCACCTCCGACTAGTTTGGATACGCAGTATTTT. Translation: CASSPPTSLDTQYF. The genes are TRBV18 and TRBJ2-3; the D gene is possibly TRBD2 (6 bases). Trimming stripped 3 bases from V and 6 bases from J, with 13 bases between. The length of the CDR3 is 14 residues. Germline values: CDR1 KGHSH, CDR2 LQKENI. Using reference TRBV18 and TRBJ2-3 for the parts outside the CDR3, the full variable domain is NAGVMQNPRHLVRRRGQEARLRCSPMKGHSHVYWYRQLPEEGLKFMVYLQKENIIDESGMPKERFSAEFPKEGPSILRIQQVVRGDSAAYFCASSPPTSLDTQYFGPGTRLTVL.

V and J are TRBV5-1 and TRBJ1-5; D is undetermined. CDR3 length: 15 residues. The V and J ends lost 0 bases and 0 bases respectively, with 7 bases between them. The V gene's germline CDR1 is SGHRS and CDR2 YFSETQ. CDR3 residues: CASSLEPYSNQPQHF. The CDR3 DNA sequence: TGCGCCAGCAGCTTGGAGCCCTATAGCAATCAGCCCCAGCATTTT.

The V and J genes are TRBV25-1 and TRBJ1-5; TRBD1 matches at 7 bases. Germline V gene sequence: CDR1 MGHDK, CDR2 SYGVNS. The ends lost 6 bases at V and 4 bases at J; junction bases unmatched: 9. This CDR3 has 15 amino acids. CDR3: CASSDRAAPNQPQHF. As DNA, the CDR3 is TGTGCCAGCAGCGACAGGGCCGCACCTAATCAGCCCCAGCATTTT.

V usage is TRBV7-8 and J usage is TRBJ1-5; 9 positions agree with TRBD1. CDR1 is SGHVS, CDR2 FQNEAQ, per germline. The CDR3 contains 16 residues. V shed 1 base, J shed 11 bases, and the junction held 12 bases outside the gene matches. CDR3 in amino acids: CASSLDWGQGHNAQHF. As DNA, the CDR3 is TGTGCCAGCAGCTTAGACTGGGGACAGGGACATAACGCCCAGCATTTT.

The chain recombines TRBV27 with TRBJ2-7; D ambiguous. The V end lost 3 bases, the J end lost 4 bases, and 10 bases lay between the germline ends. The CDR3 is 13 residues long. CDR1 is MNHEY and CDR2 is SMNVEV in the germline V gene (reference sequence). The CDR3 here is CASSFLNSYEQYF. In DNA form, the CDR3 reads TGTGCCAGCAGTTTTCTAAACTCGTACGAGCAGTACTTC.

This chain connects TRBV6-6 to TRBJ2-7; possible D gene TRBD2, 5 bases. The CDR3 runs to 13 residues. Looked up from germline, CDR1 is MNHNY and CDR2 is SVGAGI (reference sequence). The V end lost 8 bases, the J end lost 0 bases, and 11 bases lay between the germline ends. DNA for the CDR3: TGTGCCAGCTTCAGCGGCAGCTCCTACGAGCAGTACTTC. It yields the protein CASFSGSSYEQYF.

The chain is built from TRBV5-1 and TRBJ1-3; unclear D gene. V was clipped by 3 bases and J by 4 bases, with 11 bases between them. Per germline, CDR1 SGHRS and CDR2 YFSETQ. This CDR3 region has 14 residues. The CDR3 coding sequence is TGCGCCAGCAGCTCCCGGACTGACGGAAACACCATATATTTT. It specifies CASSSRTDGNTIYF.

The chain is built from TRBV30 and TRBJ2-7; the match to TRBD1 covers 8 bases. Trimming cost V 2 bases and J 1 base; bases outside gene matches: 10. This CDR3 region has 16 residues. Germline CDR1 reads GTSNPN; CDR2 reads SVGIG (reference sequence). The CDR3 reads CAWSSPNRDRSYEQYF. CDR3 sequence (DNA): TGTGCCTGGAGTTCCCCGAACCGGGACAGGTCCTACGAGCAGTACTTC.